This is a list of T cell receptor beta chains from one sample in a study of T cells in Graves' hyperthyroidism and ophthalmopathy. TCRdb called the multiplex PCR reads again in MiXCR, with one record for every CDR3 protein. The table has 550,000 to 700,000 distinct CDR3 sequences, roughly 46% seen once; the top ten hold roughly 20%. Input material: peripheral blood or thyroid tissue (not recorded which). These receptors all stem from an adult woman with Graves' disease, either hyperthyroidism or ophthalmopathy (not recorded which). CDR3s include the opening cysteine and the closing phenylalanine or tryptophan. A D gene is named only where the DNA matches it firmly. Expanded clones are given a class, and other clones once, few, many or no size at all.

j_call clone_size d_call v_call cdr3_aa cdr3_nt
TRBJ2-7 - TRBD2 TRBV29-1 CSYKGLAGEYEQYF TGCAGCTACAAGGGACTAGCGGGCGAGTACGAGCAGTACTTC
TRBJ1-2 - - TRBV10-3 CAISGRTLNYGYTF TGTGCCATCAGTGGGAGGACGCTTAACTATGGCTACACCTTC
TRBJ1-2 many - TRBV28 CASSEGSRGYTF TGTGCCAGCAGTGAGGGTAGTCGTGGCTACACCTTC
TRBJ2-7 many - TRBV20-1 CSARGQGRGLSYEQYF TGCAGTGCTAGGGGTCAGGGGCGGGGACTTTCCTACGAGCAGTACTTC
TRBJ2-2 - TRBD1 TRBV5-1 CASSLETGSNTGELFF TGCGCCAGCAGCTTAGAGACAGGGTCGAACACCGGGGAGCTGTTTTTT
TRBJ1-5 - TRBD1 TRBV7-6 CASSETGGHQPQHF TGTGCCAGCAGCGAAACAGGGGGGCATCAGCCCCAGCATTTT
TRBJ1-3 - TRBD1 TRBV5-6 CASSRTGFGNTIYF TGTGCCAGCAGCCGGACAGGCTTTGGAAACACCATATATTTT
TRBJ2-7 many TRBD2 TRBV9 CASSVVGTSGYEQYF TGTGCCAGCAGCGTAGTTGGGACTAGCGGCTACGAGCAGTACTTC
TRBJ1-5 - - TRBV2 CASSEGALGNQPQHF TGTGCCAGCAGTGAGGGCGCCCTGGGCAATCAGCCCCAGCATTTT
TRBJ2-7 many - TRBV9 CASSVSPVDYEQYF TGTGCCAGCAGCGTTAGTCCAGTCGACTACGAGCAGTACTTC
TRBJ1-5 many - TRBV9 CASSVAGQGNQPQHF TGTGCCAGCAGCGTAGCAGGGCAGGGCAATCAGCCCCAGCATTTT
TRBJ2-7 - - TRBV7-9 CASSQDPGRYEQYF TGCGCCAGCAGCCAAGATCCAGGGCGTTACGAGCAGTACTTC
TRBJ2-6 once - TRBV29-1 CSVDTGANVLTF TGCAGCGTTGACACAGGGGCCAACGTCCTGACTTTC
TRBJ1-2 - TRBD1 TRBV7-9 CASSMNRGTGYTF TGTGCCAGCAGCATGAACAGGGGGACTGGCTACACCTTC
TRBJ2-2 - - TRBV10-3 CAISDPIAPDTGELFF TGTGCCATCAGTGACCCGATCGCCCCAGACACCGGGGAGCTGTTTTTT
TRBJ1-2 - TRBD1 TRBV10-2 CASSEPDRGTYGYTF TGCGCCAGCAGTGAGCCGGACAGGGGAACCTATGGCTACACCTTC
TRBJ1-2 - TRBD1 TRBV7-9 CASSSYPTGVHYGYTF TGTGCCAGCAGCAGTTACCCTACAGGGGTGCACTATGGCTACACCTTC
TRBJ1-1 - - TRBV5-1 CASSWGMAEAFF TGCGCCAGCAGCTGGGGTATGGCTGAAGCTTTCTTT
TRBJ1-5 - TRBD1 TRBV15 CATSGPGQDQPQHF TGTGCCACCAGCGGTCCGGGACAGGACCAGCCCCAGCATTTT
TRBJ1-1 - - TRBV10-2 CASSGGVDTEAFF TGCGCCAGCAGTGGAGGGGTGGACACTGAAGCTTTCTTT
TRBJ1-4 once TRBD1 TRBV5-1 CASSFRTGSNTEKLFF TGCGCCAGCAGCTTTCGGACAGGGAGTAACACTGAAAAACTGTTTTTT
TRBJ1-5 - TRBD1 TRBV7-9 CASSFEGQGNQPQHF TGTGCCAGCAGCTTTGAAGGACAGGGGAATCAGCCCCAGCATTTT
TRBJ1-1 - TRBD1 TRBV10-3 CAIGSDRGAFF TGTGCCATCGGTTCGGACAGGGGAGCTTTCTTT
TRBJ1-4 - - TRBV28 CASVGGGHREKLFF TGTGCCAGCGTGGGGGGGGGACATCGTGAAAAACTGTTTTTT
TRBJ1-5 many - TRBV5-6 CASSSQGVSNQPQHF TGTGCCAGCAGCAGCCAAGGGGTTAGCAATCAGCCCCAGCATTTT
TRBJ2-2 few - TRBV3-1 CASSQDYSGELFF TGTGCCAGCAGCCAAGATTATTCGGGGGAGCTGTTTTTT